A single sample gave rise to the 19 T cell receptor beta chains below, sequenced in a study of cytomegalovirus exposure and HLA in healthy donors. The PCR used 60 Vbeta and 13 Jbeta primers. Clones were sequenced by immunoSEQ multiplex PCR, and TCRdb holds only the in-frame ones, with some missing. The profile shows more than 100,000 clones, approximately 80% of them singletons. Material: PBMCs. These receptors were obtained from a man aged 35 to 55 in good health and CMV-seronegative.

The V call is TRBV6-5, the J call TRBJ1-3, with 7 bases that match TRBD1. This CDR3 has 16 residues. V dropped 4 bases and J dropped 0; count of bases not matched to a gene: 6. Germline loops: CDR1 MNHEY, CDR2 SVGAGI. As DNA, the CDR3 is TGTGCCAGCAGTTTTAGGACAGGATCCTCTGGAAACACCATATATTTT. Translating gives CASSFRTGSSGNTIYF.

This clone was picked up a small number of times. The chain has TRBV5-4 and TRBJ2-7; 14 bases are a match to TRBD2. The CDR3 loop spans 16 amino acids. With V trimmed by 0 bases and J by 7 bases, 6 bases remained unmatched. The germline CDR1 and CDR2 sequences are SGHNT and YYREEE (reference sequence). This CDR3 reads CASSLGGLAGVEEQYF. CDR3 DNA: TGTGCCAGCAGCTTGGGGGGACTAGCGGGGGTCGAGGAGCAGTACTTC.

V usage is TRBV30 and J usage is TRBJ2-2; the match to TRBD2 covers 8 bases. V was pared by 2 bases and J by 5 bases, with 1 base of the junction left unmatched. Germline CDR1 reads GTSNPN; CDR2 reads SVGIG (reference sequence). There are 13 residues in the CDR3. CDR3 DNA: TGTGCCTGGAGTTCGGGGGGGACCGGGGAGCTGTTTTTT. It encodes CAWSSGGTGELFF.

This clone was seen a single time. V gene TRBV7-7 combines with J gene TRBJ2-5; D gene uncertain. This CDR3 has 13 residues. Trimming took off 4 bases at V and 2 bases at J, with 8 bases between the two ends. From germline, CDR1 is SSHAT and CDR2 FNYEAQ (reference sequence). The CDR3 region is CASSWVQQETQYF. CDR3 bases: TGTGCCAGCAGCTGGGTACAGCAAGAGACCCAGTACTTC.

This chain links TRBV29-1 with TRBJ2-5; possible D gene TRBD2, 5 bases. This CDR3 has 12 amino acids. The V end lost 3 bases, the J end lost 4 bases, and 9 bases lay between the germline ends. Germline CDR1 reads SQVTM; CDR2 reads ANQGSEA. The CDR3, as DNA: TGCAGCGTTGAGGGAGCTGGAGAGACCCAGTACTTC. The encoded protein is CSVEGAGETQYF.

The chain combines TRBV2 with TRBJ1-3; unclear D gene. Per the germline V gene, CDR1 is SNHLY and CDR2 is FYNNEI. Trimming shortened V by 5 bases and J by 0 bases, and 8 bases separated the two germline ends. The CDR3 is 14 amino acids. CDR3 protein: CASSSAASGNTIYF. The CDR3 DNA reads TGTGCCAGCAGTTCAGCGGCCTCTGGAAACACCATATATTTT. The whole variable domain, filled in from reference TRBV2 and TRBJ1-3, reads EPEVTQTPSHQVTQMGQEVILRCVPISNHLYFYWYRQILGQKVEFLVSFYNNEISEKSEIFDDQFSVERPDGSNFTLKIRSTKLEDSAMYFCASSSAASGNTIYFGEGSWLTVV.

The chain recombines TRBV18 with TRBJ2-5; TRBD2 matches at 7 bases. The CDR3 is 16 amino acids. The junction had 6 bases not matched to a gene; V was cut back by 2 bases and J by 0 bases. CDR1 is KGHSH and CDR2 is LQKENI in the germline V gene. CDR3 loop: CASSPGLVSNQETQYF. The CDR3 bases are TGTGCCAGCTCACCAGGACTAGTTTCGAACCAAGAGACCCAGTACTTC.

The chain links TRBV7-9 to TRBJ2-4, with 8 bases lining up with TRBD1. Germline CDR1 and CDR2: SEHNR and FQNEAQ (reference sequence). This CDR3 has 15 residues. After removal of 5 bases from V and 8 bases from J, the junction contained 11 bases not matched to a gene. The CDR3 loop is CASSETTGVWDIQYF. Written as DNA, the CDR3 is TGTGCCAGCAGCGAAACGACAGGGGTGTGGGACATTCAGTACTTC.

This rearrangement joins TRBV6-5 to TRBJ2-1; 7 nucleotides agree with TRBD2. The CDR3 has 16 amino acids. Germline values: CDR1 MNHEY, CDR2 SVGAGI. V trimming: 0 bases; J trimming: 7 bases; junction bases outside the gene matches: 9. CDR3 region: CASSYSDGLGGNEQFF. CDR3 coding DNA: TGTGCCAGCAGTTACTCTGACGGACTAGGCGGTAATGAGCAGTTCTTC.

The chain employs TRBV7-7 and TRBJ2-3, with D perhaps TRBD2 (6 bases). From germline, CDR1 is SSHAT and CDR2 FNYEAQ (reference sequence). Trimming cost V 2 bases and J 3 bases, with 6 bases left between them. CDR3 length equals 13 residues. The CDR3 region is CASSLSGTDTQYF. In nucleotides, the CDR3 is TGTGCCAGCAGCTTAAGCGGGACAGATACGCAGTATTTT. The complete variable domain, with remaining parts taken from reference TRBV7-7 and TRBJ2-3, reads GAGVSQSPRYKVTKRGQDVTLRCDPISSHATLYWYQQALGQGPEFLTYFNYEAQPDKSGLPSDRFSAERPEGSISTLTIQRTEQRDSAMYRCASSLSGTDTQYFGPGTRLTVL.

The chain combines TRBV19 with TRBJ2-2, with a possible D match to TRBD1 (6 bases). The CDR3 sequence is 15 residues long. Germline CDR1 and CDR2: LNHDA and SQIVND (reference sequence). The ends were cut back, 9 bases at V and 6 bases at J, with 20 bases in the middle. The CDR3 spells CASDTGQGWAGELFF. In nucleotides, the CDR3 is TGTGCCAGCGATACAGGGCAAGGGTGGGCCGGGGAGCTGTTTTTT. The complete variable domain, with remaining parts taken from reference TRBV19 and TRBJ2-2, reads DGGITQSPKYLFRKEGQNVTLSCEQNLNHDAMYWYRQDPGQGLRLIYYSQIVNDFQKGDIAEGYSVSREKKESFPLTVTSAQKNPTAFYLCASDTGQGWAGELFFGEGSRLTVL.

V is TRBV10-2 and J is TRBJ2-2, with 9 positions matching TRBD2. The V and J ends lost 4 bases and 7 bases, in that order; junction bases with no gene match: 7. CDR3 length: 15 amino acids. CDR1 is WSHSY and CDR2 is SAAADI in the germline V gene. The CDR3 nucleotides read TGCGCCAGCAGTGTTGCGGGAGGGCCCGGCGGGGAGCTGTTTTTT. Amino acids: CASSVAGGPGGELFF.

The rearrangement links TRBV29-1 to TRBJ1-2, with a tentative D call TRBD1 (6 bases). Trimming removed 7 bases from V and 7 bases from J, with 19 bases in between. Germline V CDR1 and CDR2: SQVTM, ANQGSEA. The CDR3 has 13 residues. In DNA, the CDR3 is TGCAGCGCCGCCGGGACACAGGCCAGTGGCTACACCTTC. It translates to CSAAGTQASGYTF.

CDR3 coding DNA: TGTGCCAGCAGTTTCTCGGGGGGCGGGGAGCTGTTTTTT. Translating gives CASSFSGGGELFF. The chain links TRBV27 to TRBJ2-2; 7 bases map to TRBD2. The J segment lost 7 bases and the V segment lost 3 bases, leaving 2 bases of the junction unmatched. The CDR3 is made up of 13 amino acids. Germline V lookup: CDR1 MNHEY, CDR2 SMNVEV (reference sequence).

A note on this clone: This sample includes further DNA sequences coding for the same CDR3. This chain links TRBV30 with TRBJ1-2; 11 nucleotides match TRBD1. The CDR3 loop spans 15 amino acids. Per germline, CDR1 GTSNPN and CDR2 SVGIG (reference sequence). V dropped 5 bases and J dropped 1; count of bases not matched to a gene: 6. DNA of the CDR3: TGTGCCTGGGGGACAGGGGGAGGAAGTAACTATGGCTACACCTTC. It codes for CAWGTGGGSNYGYTF. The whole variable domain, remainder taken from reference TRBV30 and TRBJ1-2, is SQTIHQWPATLVQPVGSPLSLECTVEGTSNPNLYWYRQAAGRGLQLLFYSVGIGQISSEVPQNLSASRPQDRQFILSSKKLLLSDSGFYLCAWGTGGGSNYGYTFGSGTRLTVV.

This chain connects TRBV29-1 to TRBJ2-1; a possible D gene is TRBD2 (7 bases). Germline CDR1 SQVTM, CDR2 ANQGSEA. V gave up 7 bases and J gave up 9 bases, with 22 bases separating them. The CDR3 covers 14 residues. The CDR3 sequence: CSAFAPLRGGEQFF. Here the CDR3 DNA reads TGCAGCGCCTTTGCCCCCCTAAGGGGGGGTGAGCAGTTCTTC.

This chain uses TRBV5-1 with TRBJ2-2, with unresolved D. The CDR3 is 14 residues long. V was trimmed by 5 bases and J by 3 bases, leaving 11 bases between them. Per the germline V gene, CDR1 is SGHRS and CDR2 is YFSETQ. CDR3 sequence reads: CASRRVPDTGELFF. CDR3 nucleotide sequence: TGCGCCAGCAGGAGAGTGCCCGACACCGGGGAGCTGTTTTTT.

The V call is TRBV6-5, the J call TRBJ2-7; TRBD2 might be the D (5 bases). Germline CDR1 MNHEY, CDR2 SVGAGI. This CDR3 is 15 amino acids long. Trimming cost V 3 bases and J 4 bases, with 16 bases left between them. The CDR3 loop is CASSYTVNGNYEQYF. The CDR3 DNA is TGTGCCAGCAGTTATACGGTAAACGGGAATTACGAGCAGTACTTC.

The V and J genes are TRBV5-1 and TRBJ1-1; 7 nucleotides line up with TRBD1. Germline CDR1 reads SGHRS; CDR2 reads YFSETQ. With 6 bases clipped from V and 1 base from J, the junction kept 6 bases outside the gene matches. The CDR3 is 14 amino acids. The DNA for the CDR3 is TGCGCCAGCAACGTCGGGACAGCGAACACTGAAGCTTTCTTT. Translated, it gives CASNVGTANTEAFF.